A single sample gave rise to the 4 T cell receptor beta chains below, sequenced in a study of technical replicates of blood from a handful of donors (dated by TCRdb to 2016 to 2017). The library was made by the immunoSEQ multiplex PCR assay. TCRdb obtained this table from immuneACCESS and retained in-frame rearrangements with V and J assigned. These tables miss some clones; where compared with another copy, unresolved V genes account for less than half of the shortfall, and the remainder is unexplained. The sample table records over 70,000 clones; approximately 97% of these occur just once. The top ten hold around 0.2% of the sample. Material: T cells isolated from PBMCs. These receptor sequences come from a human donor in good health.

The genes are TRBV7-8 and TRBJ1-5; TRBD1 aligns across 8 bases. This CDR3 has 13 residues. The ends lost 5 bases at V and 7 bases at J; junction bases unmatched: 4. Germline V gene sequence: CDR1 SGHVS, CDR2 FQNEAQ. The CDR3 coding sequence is TGTGCCAGCAGCCCTGACAGGGGACAGCCCCAGCATTTT. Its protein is CASSPDRGQPQHF. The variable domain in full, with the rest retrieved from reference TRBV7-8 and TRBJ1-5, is GAGVSQSPRYKVAKRGQDVALRCDPISGHVSLFWYQQALGQGPEFLTYFQNEAQLDKSGLPSDRFFAERPEGSVSTLKIQRTQQEDSAVYLCASSPDRGQPQHFGDGTRLSIL.

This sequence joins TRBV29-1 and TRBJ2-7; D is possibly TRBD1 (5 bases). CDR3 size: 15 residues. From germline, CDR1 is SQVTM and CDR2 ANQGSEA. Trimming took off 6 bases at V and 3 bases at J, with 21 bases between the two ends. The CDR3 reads CSVAPRQFRSYEQYF. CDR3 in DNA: TGCAGCGTGGCCCCGCGACAGTTCCGAAGCTACGAGCAGTACTTC.

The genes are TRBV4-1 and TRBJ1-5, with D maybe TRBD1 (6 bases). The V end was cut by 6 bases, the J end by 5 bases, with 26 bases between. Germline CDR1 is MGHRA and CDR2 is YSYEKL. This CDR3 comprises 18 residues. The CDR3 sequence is CASRIHPLTGSGDQPQHF. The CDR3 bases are TGCGCCAGCAGAATCCACCCGTTGACAGGTTCTGGGGATCAGCCCCAGCATTTT.

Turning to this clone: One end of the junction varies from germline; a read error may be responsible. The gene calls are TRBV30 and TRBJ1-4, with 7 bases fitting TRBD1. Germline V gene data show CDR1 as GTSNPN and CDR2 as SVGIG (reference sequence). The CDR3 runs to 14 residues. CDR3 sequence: CAWSVPGGNQKLFF. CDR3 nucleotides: TGTGCCTGGAGTGTACCAGGGGGTAATCAAAAACTGTTTTTT.